These T cell receptor beta chains were read from a single sample in a study of shared clonotypes between healthy human individuals. Here immunoSEQ multiplex PCR was the method, and the copy in TCRdb shows in-frame clones only, minus some. This sample has roughly 100,000 clones, with roughly 70% found just once. Sequencing was carried out using memory CD8+ T cells sorted from blood. The receptor set was obtained from a woman aged 25 to 39 in good health. Each CDR3 is given with its conserved first and last residue. Fields, in order: D gene, J gene, V gene, clone size, CDR3 DNA, CDR3 protein. The D gene is left open where the match is weak. Only some rows state a clone size, as once, few, many or a class for expanded clones.

d_call: .; j_call: TRBJ2-1; v_call: TRBV6-1; clone_size: .; cdr3_nt: TGTGCCAGCAGTGACCCGGGCAATGAGCAGTTCTTC; cdr3_aa: CASSDPGNEQFF
d_call: .; j_call: TRBJ2-3; v_call: TRBV11-2; clone_size: .; cdr3_nt: TGTGCCAGCAGCTCAGGGGTCACAGATACGCAGTATTTT; cdr3_aa: CASSSGVTDTQYF
d_call: TRBD2; j_call: TRBJ2-1; v_call: TRBV19; clone_size: few; cdr3_nt: TGTGCCAGTAGTATTTCCCTAGCGGGGAATGAGCAGTTCTTC; cdr3_aa: CASSISLAGNEQFF
d_call: TRBD2; j_call: TRBJ2-1; v_call: TRBV6-5; clone_size: .; cdr3_nt: TGTGCCAGCTCTAGCGGCTACAATGAGCAGTTCTTC; cdr3_aa: CASSSGYNEQFF
d_call: TRBD2; j_call: TRBJ2-1; v_call: TRBV11-2; clone_size: .; cdr3_nt: TGTGCCAGCAGCGAGCGGGAGAGCTCCTACAATGAGCAGTTCTTC; cdr3_aa: CASSERESSYNEQFF
d_call: .; j_call: TRBJ1-1; v_call: TRBV11-2; clone_size: many; cdr3_nt: TGTGCCAGCAGCTTAGATCTGGCTACTGAAGCTTTCTTT; cdr3_aa: CASSLDLATEAFF
d_call: .; j_call: TRBJ1-1; v_call: TRBV4-1; clone_size: .; cdr3_nt: TGCGCCAGCAGCAGAAACCCTTTGGGGGTGAACACTGAAGCTTTCTTT; cdr3_aa: CASSRNPLGVNTEAFF
d_call: .; j_call: TRBJ2-4; v_call: TRBV6-1; clone_size: .; cdr3_nt: TGTGCCAGCAGTTCCCAGGACGTTGGCAAAAACATTCAGTACTTC; cdr3_aa: CASSSQDVGKNIQYF
d_call: .; j_call: TRBJ1-2; v_call: TRBV2; clone_size: many; cdr3_nt: TGTGCCAGCAGTGAAGGTGGGAGAGCGGCTAACTATGGCTACACCTTC; cdr3_aa: CASSEGGRAANYGYTF
d_call: .; j_call: TRBJ1-1; v_call: TRBV6-1; clone_size: .; cdr3_nt: TGTGCCAGCAGTGAGACAGAAAACACTGAAGCTTTCTTT; cdr3_aa: CASSETENTEAFF
d_call: TRBD1; j_call: TRBJ1-1; v_call: TRBV30; clone_size: .; cdr3_nt: TGTGCCTGGAGTGTACTGGTCCCGTCGACAGGGGGCCCTGAAGCTTTCTTT; cdr3_aa: CAWSVLVPSTGGPEAFF
d_call: .; j_call: TRBJ1-6; v_call: TRBV25-1; clone_size: .; cdr3_nt: TGTGCCAGCAGTGAATTAATGGGTTTTTCACCCCTCCACTTT; cdr3_aa: CASSELMGFSPLHF
d_call: TRBD1; j_call: TRBJ2-3; v_call: TRBV7-9; clone_size: .; cdr3_nt: TGTGCCAGCAGCCCAGGACAGGGTCTAGATACGCAGTATTTT; cdr3_aa: CASSPGQGLDTQYF
d_call: TRBD2; j_call: TRBJ2-7; v_call: TRBV28; clone_size: .; cdr3_nt: TGTGCCAGCAGTCTTTGGGGGGGTACAGGATCCAAAACCTACGAGCAGTACTTC; cdr3_aa: CASSLWGGTGSKTYEQYF
d_call: .; j_call: TRBJ2-5; v_call: TRBV19; clone_size: .; cdr3_nt: TGTGCCAGTAGTCCGAACCCGGGACTCTTGCAAGAGACCCAGTACTTC; cdr3_aa: CASSPNPGLLQETQYF
d_call: TRBD2; j_call: TRBJ2-7; v_call: TRBV28; clone_size: few; cdr3_nt: TGTGCCAGCAGTTTACGGGGCGGGAGTACCTACGAGCAGTACTTC; cdr3_aa: CASSLRGGSTYEQYF
d_call: .; j_call: TRBJ2-4; v_call: TRBV6-1; clone_size: many; cdr3_nt: TGTGCCAGCAGTGAAGCAACTACAGGGGCCAAAAACATTCAGTACTTC; cdr3_aa: CASSEATTGAKNIQYF
d_call: .; j_call: TRBJ1-2; v_call: TRBV7-2; clone_size: .; cdr3_nt: TGTGCCAGCAGCCCCAACTCAGGGAACTATGGCTACACCTTC; cdr3_aa: CASSPNSGNYGYTF
d_call: TRBD2; j_call: TRBJ2-1; v_call: TRBV5-6; clone_size: .; cdr3_nt: TGTGCCAGCAGCTTGTTCGGGGAGGGCCGTCCATGGTTCCAGAATGAGCAGTTCTTC; cdr3_aa: CASSLFGEGRPWFQNEQFF
d_call: .; j_call: TRBJ2-3; v_call: TRBV9; clone_size: once; cdr3_nt: TGTGCCAGCAGCGTTCTCACAGGGTCGGATACGCAGTATTTT; cdr3_aa: CASSVLTGSDTQYF
d_call: TRBD2; j_call: TRBJ2-1; v_call: TRBV6-6; clone_size: .; cdr3_nt: TGTGCCAGCAGTTACTCGCAACTAGCGAGGAATGAGCAGTTCTTC; cdr3_aa: CASSYSQLARNEQFF
d_call: .; j_call: TRBJ1-1; v_call: TRBV2; clone_size: .; cdr3_nt: TGTGCCAGCAGTGAAATTGGCACGGGGAACACTGAAGCTTTCTTT; cdr3_aa: CASSEIGTGNTEAFF
d_call: .; j_call: TRBJ1-1; v_call: TRBV4-2; clone_size: .; cdr3_nt: TGTGCCGCTTACTCGGGGAACACTGAAGCTTTCTTT; cdr3_aa: CAAYSGNTEAFF
d_call: TRBD2; j_call: TRBJ2-1; v_call: TRBV27; clone_size: once; cdr3_nt: TGTGCCAGCAGTTTTACTAGCGGGGCGTACAATGAGCAGTTCTTC; cdr3_aa: CASSFTSGAYNEQFF
d_call: TRBD2; j_call: TRBJ2-5; v_call: TRBV6-1; clone_size: few; cdr3_nt: TGTGCCAGCAGTGTTTTAGCGGGAGCATTGGAGACCCAGTACTTC; cdr3_aa: CASSVLAGALETQYF
d_call: .; j_call: TRBJ2-2; v_call: TRBV2; clone_size: .; cdr3_nt: TGTGCCAGCAGTACTATAGGACAGTTCATAGGTGACACCGGGGAGCTGTTTTTT; cdr3_aa: CASSTIGQFIGDTGELFF
d_call: .; j_call: TRBJ2-5; v_call: TRBV19; clone_size: .; cdr3_nt: TGTGCCAGTAGTCCTAACCCACTGACAAGGGAAGAGACCCAGTACTTC; cdr3_aa: CASSPNPLTREETQYF